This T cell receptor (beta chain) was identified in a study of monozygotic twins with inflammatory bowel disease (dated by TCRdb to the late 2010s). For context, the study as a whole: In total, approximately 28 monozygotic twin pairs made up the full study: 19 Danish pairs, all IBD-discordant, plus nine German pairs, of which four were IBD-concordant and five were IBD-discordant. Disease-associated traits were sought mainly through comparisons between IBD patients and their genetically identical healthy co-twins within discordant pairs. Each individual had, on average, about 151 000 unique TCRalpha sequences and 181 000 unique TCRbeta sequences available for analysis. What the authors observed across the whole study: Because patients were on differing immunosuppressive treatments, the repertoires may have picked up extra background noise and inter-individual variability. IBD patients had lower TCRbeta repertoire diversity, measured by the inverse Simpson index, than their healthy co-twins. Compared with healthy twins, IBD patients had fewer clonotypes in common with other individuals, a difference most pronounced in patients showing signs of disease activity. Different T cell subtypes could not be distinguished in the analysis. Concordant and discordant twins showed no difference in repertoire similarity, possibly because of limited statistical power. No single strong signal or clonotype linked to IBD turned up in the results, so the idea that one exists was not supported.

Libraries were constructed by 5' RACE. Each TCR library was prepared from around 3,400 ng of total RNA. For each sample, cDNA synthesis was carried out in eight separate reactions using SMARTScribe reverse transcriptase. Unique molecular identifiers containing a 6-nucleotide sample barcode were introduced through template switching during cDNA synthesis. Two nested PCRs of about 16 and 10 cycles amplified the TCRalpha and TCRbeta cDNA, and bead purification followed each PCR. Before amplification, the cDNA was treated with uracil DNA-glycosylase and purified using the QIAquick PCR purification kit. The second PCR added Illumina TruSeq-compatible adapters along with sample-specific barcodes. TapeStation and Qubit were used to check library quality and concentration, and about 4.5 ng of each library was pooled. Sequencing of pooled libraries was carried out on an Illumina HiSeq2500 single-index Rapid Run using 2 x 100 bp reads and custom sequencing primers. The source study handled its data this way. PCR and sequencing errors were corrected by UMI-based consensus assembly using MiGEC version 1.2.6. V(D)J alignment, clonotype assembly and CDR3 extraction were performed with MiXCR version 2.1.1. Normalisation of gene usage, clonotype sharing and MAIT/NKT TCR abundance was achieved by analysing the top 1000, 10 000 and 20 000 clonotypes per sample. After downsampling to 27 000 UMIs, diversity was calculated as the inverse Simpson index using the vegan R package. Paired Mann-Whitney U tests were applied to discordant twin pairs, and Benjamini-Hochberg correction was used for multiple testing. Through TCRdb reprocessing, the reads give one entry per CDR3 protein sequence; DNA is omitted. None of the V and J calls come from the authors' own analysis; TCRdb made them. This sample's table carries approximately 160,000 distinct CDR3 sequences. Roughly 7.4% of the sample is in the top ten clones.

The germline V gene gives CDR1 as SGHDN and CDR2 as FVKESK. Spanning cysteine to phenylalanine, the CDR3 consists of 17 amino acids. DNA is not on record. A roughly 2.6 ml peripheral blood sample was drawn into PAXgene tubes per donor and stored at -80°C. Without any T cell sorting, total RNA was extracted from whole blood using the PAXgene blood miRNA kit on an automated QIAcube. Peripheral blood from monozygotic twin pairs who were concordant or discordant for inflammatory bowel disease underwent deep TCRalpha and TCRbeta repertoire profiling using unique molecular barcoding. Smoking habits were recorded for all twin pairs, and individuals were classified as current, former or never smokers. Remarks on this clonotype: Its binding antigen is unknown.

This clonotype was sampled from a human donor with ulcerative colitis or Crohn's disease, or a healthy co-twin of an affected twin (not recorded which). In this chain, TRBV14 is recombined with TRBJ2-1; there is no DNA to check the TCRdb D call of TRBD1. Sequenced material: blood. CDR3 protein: CASSQDRGWDAMVEQFF.